The T cell receptor (beta chain) described here comes from a study of molecular identifiers for immune sequencing clone quantification (dated by TCRdb to about 2018). A note on the overall study: For a replicate experiment, the RNA from either approximately 20,000 or 100,000 naive CD8 T cells was divided into five aliquots, and four of those aliquots went on to sequencing. CD8 T cells were used in a methods study to benchmark molecular-identifier clustering-based TCR repertoire sequencing (MIDCIRS) and TCR RNA copy counting. Paper-wide results and their limitations: Identical TCR molecules sharing a barcode could cause highly expanded clone sizes to be underestimated. Modeling estimated about 3.3 recovered TCR RNA copies per cell, compared with about ten by digital PCR, which implies roughly 27% capture efficiency. Spiked-in Jurkat TCR RNA equivalent to a single cell was reported to be detectable even among more than 900,000 naive CD8 T cells. When barcode sub-clustering was omitted, TCR diversity was inflated by chimeric consensus sequences, with chimeras reaching as high as 47%. The naive libraries included spiked-in Jurkat TCR RNA (about nine copies' worth), and this Jurkat TCR RNA is not part of the donor repertoire. In CMV-specific effector cells, clones with more than 20 RNA copies accounted for over 97% of molecules, whereas in naive cells such clones accounted for under 1%.

Sequences SGDLS (CDR1) and YYNGEE (CDR2) are obtained from the germline V gene. V is reduced by 1 base and J by 1 base, leaving a spacing of 13 bases between them. The CDR3 covers 16 residues, taking in both the cysteine and the phenylalanine. Only the CDR3 DNA is retained, 48 bases long and in frame from the first base. Libraries were made using PCR. Sequencer: Illumina HiSeq 4000. Bulk TCR libraries were prepared as previously described, using TCR primers listed in Table S5. Total RNA was purified with the Qiagen AllPrep DNA/RNA kit. Reads from multiple sequencing runs of the same library were pooled before analysis. For the original study's pipeline: Reads were retained only if an exact TCR constant sequence was present, and the retained reads were trimmed to 150 nt and grouped according to their 12-nt molecular barcodes. Reads in each barcode group were sub-clustered using a 15% Levenshtein threshold, and a quality-weighted consensus sequence was built for each RNA molecule. Non-functional sequences were excluded, and lower-count sequences lying one edit away from another sequence were also excluded. Based on fitting two negative binomial distributions, any barcode sub-cluster with under 20% of the maximum read count was discarded. TCRdb reran the public reads through fastp at Q25 and MiXCR, keeping productive beta chains. Records with the same CDR3 protein are collapsed into one entry carrying the most frequent genes and DNA. The V and J calls come from TCRdb's annotation, not from the publication. The sample table records some 320,000 distinct CDR3 sequences; about a fifth of these occur just once. Approximately 0.83% of the sample rests with the top ten.

Libraries of naive CD8 T cells were generated from roughly 18,000 to 920,000 sorted cells, with 10%, 30% or 50% of the purified RNA used. Naive CD8 T cells were FACS-sorted as CD8+CD4-CCR7+CD45RA+ on a BD FACSAria II into RLT Plus buffer. To test detection sensitivity, Jurkat RNA equivalent to approximately ten TCR copies was spiked into samples of roughly 20,000-1,000,000 naive CD8 T cells. CD8 T cells were enriched with RosetteSep CD8+ T Cell Enrichment Cocktail and Ficoll-Paque, followed by ACK red cell lysis. For this clonotype: It has no known antigen specificity. No much larger clonotype is one base removed from it; base qualities were not supplied.

The receptor chain draws on TRBV9 and TRBJ2-3; the D gene cannot be resolved reliably. This clonotype originated in a human donor in good health. Some libraries in this study had Jurkat cell RNA spiked in. The sample taken for sequencing was naive CD8+ T cells from blood, with Jurkat cell RNA spiked in. The sample's cell subset or site label, in plain terms: FACS-sorted CD8+CD4-CCR7+CD45RA+ naive T cells. The DNA reads as follows: TGTGCCAGCAGCGTATTCGGCGGCCGTTGCACAGATACGCAGTATTTT. Its protein is CASSVFGGRCTDTQYF.